These 15 T cell receptor beta chains share one sample of origin, sequenced in a study of Ad26.COV2.S vaccination and SARS-CoV-2 variants. The treatment is: 15 to 20 received Ad26.COV2.S at low or high dose, single or two shots; about five received placebo; per-sample allocation not given. The study sampled participants on day 63 after the first vaccine or placebo injection. Sequenced by immunoSEQ multiplex PCR; TCRdb stores in-frame clones only, minus some. This repertoire shows about 500,000 clones, approximately 90% found once; its top ten account for roughly 1.7%. Sample: peripheral blood, taken in a trial of Ad26.COV2.S vaccine versus placebo. The source of these receptors is a person aged 18-60 years who received the Ad26.COV2.S COVID-19 vaccine or a placebo.

V usage is TRBV28 and J usage is TRBJ2-7; weak D call: TRBD1 (6 bases). The CDR3 has 13 residues. V lost 7 bases and J lost 0, with 10 bases in between. Per the germline V gene, CDR1 is MDHEN and CDR2 is SYDVKM. The CDR3 sequence: CASKRQVSYEQYF. The CDR3 DNA is TGTGCCAGCAAGAGACAGGTCTCCTACGAGCAGTACTTC.

CDR3 residues: CASSFPGTGYTGELFF. As DNA, the CDR3 is TGTGCCAGCAGTTTCCCCGGGACAGGGTATACCGGGGAGCTGTTTTTT. The chain recombines TRBV28 with TRBJ2-2; 9 bases agree with TRBD1. This CDR3 has 16 amino acids. CDR1 and CDR2 (germline): MDHEN, SYDVKM. V gave up 3 bases and J gave up 5 bases; unmatched junction bases: 7.

The gene calls are TRBV3-1 (or the pseudogene TRBV3-2) and TRBJ2-5; 15 bases line up with TRBD2. V lost 6 bases and J lost 5; bases outside the gene matches: 13. Germline loops: CDR1 LGHDT, CDR2 YNNKEL (reference sequence). This CDR3 has 18 amino acids. The CDR3 sequence is CASSHRRTSGGAGETQYF. The DNA for the CDR3 is TGTGCCAGCAGTCATCGAAGGACTAGCGGGGGGGCCGGGGAGACCCAGTACTTC.

V is TRBV19 and J is TRBJ1-5; TRBD1 matches 10 bases. The trim removed 2 bases at V and 6 bases at J, leaving 7 bases unmatched. Per the germline V gene, CDR1 is LNHDA and CDR2 is SQIVND (reference sequence). The CDR3 runs to 16 residues. CDR3 region: CASSIIGTGAGQPQHF. The CDR3, as DNA: TGTGCCAGTAGTATAATAGGGACAGGGGCCGGTCAGCCCCAGCATTTT.

This clone has more than one count but fewer than ten. The genes are TRBV7-9 and TRBJ2-2, with D uncertain. Germline V gene sequence: CDR1 SEHNR, CDR2 FQNEAQ (reference sequence). The CDR3 runs to 11 residues. V lost 4 bases, J lost 7 bases, and 4 bases lay in between. The CDR3 spells CASSSHGELFF. The CDR3 coding sequence is TGTGCCAGCAGCTCCCACGGGGAGCTGTTTTTT.

The V call is TRBV29-1, the J call TRBJ2-7; 8 bases are shared with TRBD2. The CDR3 extends over 13 amino acids. Trimming cost V 4 bases and J 6 bases; bases outside gene matches: 8. Germline values: CDR1 SQVTM, CDR2 ANQGSEA. The CDR3 loop is CSVVSGGTREQYF. DNA for the CDR3: TGCAGCGTTGTTTCGGGGGGGACACGCGAGCAGTACTTC.

This clone has only one observation. The rearrangement joins TRBV12-3 or TRBV12-4 to TRBJ2-5; D possibly corresponds to TRBD2 (6 bases). Deletions cut 6 bases from V and 4 bases from J, with 12 bases between. The CDR3 is made up of 13 amino acids. The CDR3, as DNA: TGTGCCAGCAGCAGTCTAGCGCCAGAGACCCAGTACTTC. It translates to CASSSLAPETQYF.

This clone was seen a single time. The chain links TRBV30 to TRBJ1-5, with a weak D call TRBD1 (5 bases). V was cut by 2 bases and J by 3 bases, with 17 bases left in between. The CDR3 spans 16 residues. Germline V CDR1 and CDR2: GTSNPN, SVGIG (reference sequence). CDR3 sequence reads: CAWSPRNYRYNQPQHF. CDR3 nucleotide sequence: TGTGCCTGGAGTCCACGAAACTACAGGTACAATCAGCCCCAGCATTTT.

The rearrangement uses TRBV9 and TRBJ2-5; D unclear. The V and J ends lost 0 bases and 2 bases respectively, with 14 bases between them. The germline V gene has CDR1 SGDLS and CDR2 YYNGEE. The CDR3 covers 16 residues. The CDR3 is CASSVGALLLQETQYF. CDR3 DNA: TGTGCCAGCAGCGTAGGAGCCTTACTACTTCAAGAGACCCAGTACTTC.

The chain links TRBV5-1 to TRBJ2-2; 12 bases are shared with TRBD1. The CDR3 runs 14 residues. The V gene end was trimmed by 7 bases and the J gene end by 6 bases; junction bases not matched to a gene: 4. The V gene's germline CDR1 is SGHRS and CDR2 YFSETQ. CDR3 region: CASWGQGAAGELFF. CDR3 nucleotides: TGCGCCAGCTGGGGACAGGGGGCCGCCGGGGAGCTGTTTTTT.

The chain recombines TRBV3-1 (or the pseudogene TRBV3-2) with TRBJ2-4; 8 nucleotides line up with TRBD1. The V segment lost 1 base and the J segment 6 bases; nucleotides outside the gene matches: 5. Germline V gene data show CDR1 as LGHDT and CDR2 as YNNKEL (reference sequence). CDR3 length: 15 amino acids. The DNA for the CDR3 is TGTGCCAGCAGCCAAGGGAGACAGGGGACAAACATTCAGTACTTC. It translates to CASSQGRQGTNIQYF.

This sequence joins TRBV7-9 and TRBJ2-2, with D possibly matching TRBD2 (6 bases). The V gene lost 5 bases and the J gene lost 9 bases, with 10 bases spanning the gap. This CDR3 is 12 amino acids long. Germline V CDR1 and CDR2: SEHNR, FQNEAQ (reference sequence). DNA of the CDR3: TGTGCCAGCAGCCTGCTAGCGTGGGAGCTGTTTTTT. Translated: CASSLLAWELFF.

This chain joins TRBV6-5 and TRBJ2-7; D remains ambiguous. The V gene's germline CDR1 is MNHEY and CDR2 SVGAGI. This CDR3 is built from 14 residues. Between the trimmed V and J ends, which lost 6 bases and 1 base, there was a span of 13 bases. CDR3 region: CASSPARFSYEQYF. Written as DNA, the CDR3 is TGTGCCAGCAGCCCGGCCCGGTTTTCCTACGAGCAGTACTTC.

This clone was observed once. This chain links TRBV3-1 (or the pseudogene TRBV3-2) with TRBJ1-1; no firm D call. Deletions cut 5 bases from V and 6 bases from J, with 13 bases between. Germline CDR1 reads LGHDT; CDR2 reads YNNKEL (reference sequence). The CDR3 is made up of 13 amino acids. Here the CDR3 DNA reads TGTGCCAGCAGCAGACTTGTAGGAGCTGAAGCTTTCTTT. The encoded protein is CASSRLVGAEAFF.

The chain employs TRBV5-4 and TRBJ2-5; D is ambiguous. This CDR3 spans 14 amino acids. Germline CDR1 SGHNT, CDR2 YYREEE (reference sequence). V was trimmed by 4 bases and J by 5 bases, leaving 15 bases between them. CDR3 loop: CASSGDSSVETQYF. The CDR3 DNA is TGTGCCAGCAGCGGGGATTCGTCTGTTGAGACCCAGTACTTC.